This TCR beta chain was identified in a study of regulatory T cells in long-lasting Graves disease. Time point meaning: newly diagnosed GD, antithyroid drugs for less than 3 months. From RNA extracted from PBMCs, the TCR library was made. Arm-PCR of CDR3 regions and iRepertoire HTBI primers were the basis on which TCR beta libraries were built. Methods used by the authors: Identification yielded approximately 60 TRBV and more than 12 TRBJ segments across samples. From the multiplex PCR reads, TCRdb called clonotypes with MiXCR, one entry per CDR3 protein. The V and J calls were not made by the authors but by TCRdb's processing. The data contain 400,000 to 500,000 distinct CDR3 sequences, 16% of them singletons. The germline CDR1 and CDR2 sequences are SGHRS and YFSETQ. Trimming took 4 bases from V and 10 from J; bases not matched to a gene: 10. CDR3 length equals 14 residues. These sequences were also reported in another study, on T cells in Graves' hyperthyroidism and ophthalmopathy.

The clonotype comes from a woman aged 25-40 years with Graves disease. J is TRBJ2-3 and V is TRBV5-1, with 9 bases that match TRBD1. The sample in question was peripheral blood mononuclear cells (PBMCs), obtained at new diagnosis, from a patient treated with antithyroid drugs. The CDR3 nucleotides read TGCGCCAGCAGCGTTGGGACACAGGGGGCTGCGCAGTATTTT. This sequence encodes CASSVGTQGAAQYF.